The subject of this entry is one T cell receptor (beta chain). Its antigen is not known. The sample originates from a study of shared clonotypes between healthy human individuals. In the study overall: CD4 naive and memory got three plates each, CD8 naive two, CD8 memory one.

The naive CD8 population came from CD45RO-negative cells selected for CCR7, without terminally differentiated effector memory CD45RA+ cells. Donors were healthy HIV-negative adults without recent acute infections or vaccinations. The germline gives CDR1 LNHNV, CDR2 YYDKDF (reference sequence). V dropped 5 bases and J dropped 7; count of bases not matched to a gene: 7. The CDR3 is 13 residues long. Overall study findings and caveats: The genetic and exposure-history diversity represented was limited by few donors.

TCRdb's copy holds only in-frame clones and misses some; the assay was immunoSEQ multiplex PCR. The sample holds some 2 million clones; roughly 94% are singletons and the top ten take 1% to 1.3%. This rearrangement joins TRBV15 to TRBJ1-1; 7 bases agree with TRBD1. Sequencing used naive CD8+ T cells sorted from blood. The clonotype comes from a man between 18 and 29 years old in good health. The CDR3 DNA follows: TGTGCCACCAGCGTCCGGGACAGCCTTGAAGCTTTCTTT. It encodes CATSVRDSLEAFF.